This T cell receptor beta chain was recorded in a study of spatial heterogeneity in lung cancer. This clonotype turned up a few times. Every TCR cDNA molecule bore a unique molecular identifier. TCRdb recomputed calls from the 5' RACE reads with MiXCR, one row per CDR3 protein. The sample holds more than 95,000 distinct CDR3 sequences; about 12% are singletons and the top ten take approximately 15%. Germline trimming cut 6 bases from V and 2 bases from J; bases unmatched to any gene: 6. Germline CDR1 is KGHSH and CDR2 is LQKENI. The CDR3 is 14 amino acids. Time point meaning: blood at routine non-recurrence follow-up after resection. The input material, whole RNA from tumor, nontumor lung or frozen PBMC, was sequenced unsorted.

The TCR comes from a male donor with early-stage non-small cell lung cancer. V and J are TRBV18 and TRBJ2-5, with 7 bases aligning to TRBD1. The input for sequencing was PBMCs, taken at follow-up. CDR3 bases: TGTGCCAGCTCGATGGGACAGAGGCAAGAGACCCAGTACTTC. Protein: CASSMGQRQETQYF.